A selection of T cell receptor beta chains follows, all from one sample in a study of cytomegalovirus exposure and HLA in healthy donors. The repertoire was sequenced with immunoSEQ multiplex PCR; TCRdb's copy has only in-frame clones and lacks some. This table holds 200,000 to 250,000 clones, roughly 90% found once. The sequenced material came from PBMCs. The receptor source for this set is a woman under 30 in good health and CMV-seronegative. CDR3s include the opening cysteine and the closing phenylalanine or tryptophan. The D gene is left open where the match is weak. Only part of the rows carry a size: once, few, many, or a class if the clone is expanded.

CDR3 protein: CASSPGMTSGGLQYF; CDR3 DNA: TGTGCCAGCAGCCCGGGGATGACTAGCGGGGGGTTGCAGTACTTC; J gene: TRBJ2-7; clone size: NA; V gene: TRBV7-2; D gene: TRBD2
CDR3 protein: CATSNGLNYGYTF; CDR3 DNA: TGTGCCACCAGCAATGGGCTTAACTATGGCTACACCTTC; J gene: TRBJ1-2; clone size: NA; V gene: TRBV15; D gene: NA
CDR3 protein: CATSGGQGAANYGYTF; CDR3 DNA: TGTGCCACCAGCGGGGGACAGGGGGCCGCTAACTATGGCTACACCTTC; J gene: TRBJ1-2; clone size: NA; V gene: TRBV15; D gene: TRBD1
CDR3 protein: CASSESSGGAKRNEQYF; CDR3 DNA: TGTGCCAGCAGCGAGAGTAGCGGGGGGGCCAAGAGAAACGAGCAGTACTTC; J gene: TRBJ2-7; clone size: NA; V gene: TRBV9; D gene: TRBD2
CDR3 protein: CASSVAGGTGELFF; CDR3 DNA: TGTGCCAGCAGTGTCGCGGGGGGCACCGGGGAGCTGTTTTTT; J gene: TRBJ2-2; clone size: NA; V gene: TRBV2; D gene: TRBD2
CDR3 protein: CAISETGVGTEAFF; CDR3 DNA: TGTGCCATCAGTGAAACAGGGGTCGGGACTGAAGCTTTCTTT; J gene: TRBJ1-1; clone size: NA; V gene: TRBV10-3; D gene: TRBD1
CDR3 protein: CASSPRLGTGEAFF; CDR3 DNA: TGTGCCAGCTCACCACGTCTCGGGACAGGGGAAGCTTTCTTT; J gene: TRBJ1-1; clone size: NA; V gene: TRBV18; D gene: TRBD1
CDR3 protein: CASSYDRGMETQYF; CDR3 DNA: TGTGCCAGCAGTTACGACAGGGGTATGGAGACCCAGTACTTC; J gene: TRBJ2-5; clone size: NA; V gene: TRBV6-5; D gene: TRBD1
CDR3 protein: CASSLGLDPYNEQFF; CDR3 DNA: TGTGCCAGCAGCTTGGGCCTAGATCCCTACAATGAGCAGTTCTTC; J gene: TRBJ2-1; clone size: NA; V gene: TRBV5-8; D gene: NA
CDR3 protein: CASSYLGGSGNTIYF; CDR3 DNA: TGTGCCAGCAGCTACCTAGGGGGCTCTGGAAACACCATATATTTT; J gene: TRBJ1-3; clone size: once; V gene: TRBV13; D gene: NA
CDR3 protein: CASSFPHGAGAEAFF; CDR3 DNA: TGTGCCAGCAGCTTTCCTCATGGTGCAGGGGCTGAAGCTTTCTTT; J gene: TRBJ1-1; clone size: few; V gene: TRBV5-6; D gene: NA
CDR3 protein: CASSRVGRVHTGELFF; CDR3 DNA: TGTGCCAGCAGTCGCGTCGGGCGGGTGCACACCGGGGAGCTGTTTTTT; J gene: TRBJ2-2; clone size: NA; V gene: TRBV25-1; D gene: NA
CDR3 protein: CASSLSGRVSGYTF; CDR3 DNA: TGTGCCAGCAGTTTATCGGGCAGGGTATCAGGCTACACCTTC; J gene: TRBJ1-2; clone size: NA; V gene: TRBV27; D gene: NA
CDR3 protein: CASRTQASTDTQYF; CDR3 DNA: TGCGCCAGCCGAACGCAGGCGAGCACAGATACGCAGTATTTT; J gene: TRBJ2-3; clone size: NA; V gene: TRBV7-2; D gene: NA
CDR3 protein: CASSPWTEIAEAFF; CDR3 DNA: TGTGCCAGCAGCCCCTGGACAGAGATCGCTGAAGCTTTCTTT; J gene: TRBJ1-1; clone size: NA; V gene: TRBV9; D gene: NA
CDR3 protein: CASSRDSGTSTDTQYF; CDR3 DNA: TGTGCCAGCAGTCGTGATAGCGGGACTAGCACAGATACGCAGTATTTT; J gene: TRBJ2-3; clone size: NA; V gene: TRBV2; D gene: TRBD2
CDR3 protein: CASSLPGQGASHPFF; CDR3 DNA: TGTGCCAGCAGCTTACCGGGACAGGGGGCATCTCATCCGTTCTTC; J gene: TRBJ2-1; clone size: NA; V gene: TRBV7-9; D gene: TRBD1
CDR3 protein: CASSPYPRQPPKNIQYF; CDR3 DNA: TGTGCCAGCAGCCCCTATCCCCGACAGCCACCCAAAAACATTCAGTACTTC; J gene: TRBJ2-4; clone size: NA; V gene: TRBV11-3; D gene: NA
CDR3 protein: CASSQDSTATSDYEQYF; CDR3 DNA: TGCGCCAGCAGCCAAGATTCTACTGCGACTAGCGACTACGAGCAGTACTTC; J gene: TRBJ2-7; clone size: NA; V gene: TRBV4-1; D gene: TRBD2
CDR3 protein: CASSPRAGQDGTQYF; CDR3 DNA: TGCGCCAGCAGCCCTAGGGCGGGGCAGGATGGTACGCAGTATTTT; J gene: TRBJ2-3; clone size: once; V gene: TRBV5-1; D gene: NA
CDR3 protein: CASSAMGQGARDTQYF; CDR3 DNA: TGCGCCAGCAGCGCAATGGGACAGGGGGCTCGGGATACGCAGTATTTT; J gene: TRBJ2-3; clone size: NA; V gene: TRBV5-1; D gene: TRBD1
CDR3 protein: CTSRRDSEGYTF; CDR3 DNA: TGCACCAGCAGGCGGGACAGTGAGGGCTACACCTTC; J gene: TRBJ1-2; clone size: once; V gene: TRBV5-1; D gene: TRBD1
CDR3 protein: CASYGTGWAEAFF; CDR3 DNA: TGTGCCAGCTATGGGACAGGGTGGGCTGAAGCTTTCTTT; J gene: TRBJ1-1; clone size: few; V gene: TRBV7-9; D gene: TRBD1
CDR3 protein: CASSSGTSGGYSYEQYF; CDR3 DNA: TGTGCCAGCAGCTCTGGGACTAGCGGGGGGTACTCCTACGAGCAGTACTTC; J gene: TRBJ2-7; clone size: few; V gene: TRBV7-2; D gene: TRBD2
CDR3 protein: CASRAGGTYEQYF; CDR3 DNA: TGTGCCAGCCGAGCGGGGGGGACCTACGAGCAGTACTTC; J gene: TRBJ2-7; clone size: NA; V gene: TRBV6-5; D gene: TRBD2
CDR3 protein: CASSWAGQSVYNSPLHF; CDR3 DNA: TGTGCCAGCAGCTGGGCAGGGCAGAGTGTTTATAATTCACCCCTCCACTTT; J gene: TRBJ1-6; clone size: once; V gene: TRBV11-2; D gene: NA
CDR3 protein: CASSEGLLTPYEQYF; CDR3 DNA: TGCGCCAGCAGCGAGGGACTACTTACCCCCTACGAGCAGTACTTC; J gene: TRBJ2-7; clone size: NA; V gene: TRBV10-2; D gene: TRBD2
CDR3 protein: CASSVQVSSNEQFF; CDR3 DNA: TGTGCCAGCAGCGTACAAGTAAGCTCCAATGAGCAGTTCTTC; J gene: TRBJ2-1; clone size: NA; V gene: TRBV9; D gene: NA
CDR3 protein: CATSIGGGGYTF; CDR3 DNA: TGTGCCACCAGCATTGGGGGGGGTGGCTACACCTTC; J gene: TRBJ1-2; clone size: NA; V gene: TRBV15; D gene: NA
CDR3 protein: CASERQGAIEAGELFF; CDR3 DNA: TGCGCCAGCGAACGACAGGGGGCAATAGAGGCTGGGGAGCTGTTTTTT; J gene: TRBJ2-2; clone size: once; V gene: TRBV5-1; D gene: TRBD1
CDR3 protein: CASSPRDRFNEKLFF; CDR3 DNA: TGTGCCAGCAGCCCAAGGGACAGGTTTAATGAAAAACTGTTTTTT; J gene: TRBJ1-4; clone size: NA; V gene: TRBV9; D gene: TRBD1
CDR3 protein: CASSKTGSRLGYEQYF; CDR3 DNA: TGTGCCAGCAGCAAGACGGGGAGTCGGTTAGGCTACGAGCAGTACTTC; J gene: TRBJ2-7; clone size: NA; V gene: TRBV9; D gene: NA
CDR3 protein: CASSQERQTNTGELFF; CDR3 DNA: TGCGCCAGCAGTCAAGAAAGACAGACGAACACCGGGGAGCTGTTTTTT; J gene: TRBJ2-2; clone size: NA; V gene: TRBV23-1; D gene: NA
CDR3 protein: CASSQGRAFF; CDR3 DNA: TGCGCCAGCAGCCAAGGTCGGGCTTTCTTT; J gene: TRBJ1-1; clone size: NA; V gene: TRBV4-3; D gene: NA
CDR3 protein: CASSPTTGLGAEAFF; CDR3 DNA: TGTGCCAGCAGCCCTACGACAGGTCTGGGGGCTGAAGCTTTCTTT; J gene: TRBJ1-1; clone size: once; V gene: TRBV14; D gene: NA
CDR3 protein: CASSPRGSDYGYTF; CDR3 DNA: TGTGCCAGCAGTCCCAGGGGCTCAGACTATGGCTACACCTTC; J gene: TRBJ1-2; clone size: NA; V gene: TRBV6-1; D gene: NA
CDR3 protein: CASSVAGRTGKETQYF; CDR3 DNA: TGTGCCAGCAGCGTAGCTGGAAGGACAGGAAAAGAGACCCAGTACTTC; J gene: TRBJ2-5; clone size: NA; V gene: TRBV9; D gene: TRBD1
CDR3 protein: CSAGPGDEQYF; CDR3 DNA: TGCAGTGCTGGCCCAGGGGACGAGCAGTACTTC; J gene: TRBJ2-7; clone size: once; V gene: TRBV20-1; D gene: NA
CDR3 protein: CASSIKQGWNGYIF; CDR3 DNA: TGTGCCAGTAGTATCAAACAGGGGTGGAATGGCTACATCTTC; J gene: TRBJ1-2; clone size: NA; V gene: TRBV19; D gene: TRBD1
CDR3 protein: CASSFRQSYGYTF; CDR3 DNA: TGTGCCAGCAGTTTTAGACAGTCCTATGGCTACACCTTC; J gene: TRBJ1-2; clone size: NA; V gene: TRBV6-6; D gene: NA
CDR3 protein: CATSSQRSSYNEQFF; CDR3 DNA: TGTGCCACCAGCAGCCAAAGGAGCTCCTACAATGAGCAGTTCTTC; J gene: TRBJ2-1; clone size: once; V gene: TRBV15; D gene: NA
CDR3 protein: CASSVFNRQTGELFF; CDR3 DNA: TGTGCCAGCAGCGTCTTCAATCGACAGACCGGGGAGCTGTTTTTT; J gene: TRBJ2-2; clone size: NA; V gene: TRBV9; D gene: NA
CDR3 protein: CASSPTTSGGNQYF; CDR3 DNA: TGTGCCAGCAGCCCGACGACTAGCGGGGGGAATCAGTACTTC; J gene: TRBJ2-7; clone size: NA; V gene: TRBV7-9; D gene: TRBD2
CDR3 protein: CASSDRDRGLETQYF; CDR3 DNA: TGTGCCAGCAGTGATCGGGACAGGGGTTTGGAGACCCAGTACTTC; J gene: TRBJ2-5; clone size: NA; V gene: TRBV7-2; D gene: TRBD1
CDR3 protein: CASRVGDTEAFF; CDR3 DNA: TGTGCCAGCAGGGTAGGGGACACTGAAGCTTTCTTT; J gene: TRBJ1-1; clone size: NA; V gene: TRBV27; D gene: NA
CDR3 protein: CASSRRTSGRRSTGELFF; CDR3 DNA: TGTGCCAGCAGCCGAAGGACTAGCGGGAGGCGTAGCACCGGGGAGCTGTTTTTT; J gene: TRBJ2-2; clone size: NA; V gene: TRBV14; D gene: TRBD2